Given below is one TCR beta chain in context. The antigen is undetermined. Data came from immunoSEQ multiplex PCR; TCRdb stores just in-frame clones and leaves some out. The sample has about 18,000 clones; 76% are singletons. The data originate from a study of vaccination effects on CD4 cells after COVID-19. At the level of the study: The study sampled a few convalescent patients both early and late after vaccination.

The ends lost 2 bases at V and 4 bases at J; junction bases unmatched: 16. The CDR3 spans 18 residues. Germline V CDR1 and CDR2: MNHEY, SMNVEV (reference sequence). Antigen-specific CD4+ T cells were first expanded with viral peptide pools by the ViraFEST assay and only then sequenced. Isolating CD4+ T cells followed 9 to 10 days of culture. Convalescent patients had PCR-confirmed SARS-CoV-2 infection between March and December 2020. It was two doses of either the BNT162b2 or mRNA-1273 vaccine that participants received. The TCR sequence derives from a human donor who had a prior SARS-CoV-2 infection. This chain links TRBV27 with TRBJ2-7, with 8 bases matching TRBD2. The sequenced sample was CD4+ T cells from PBMCs cultured with SARS-CoV-2 spike peptides, obtained after COVID-19 vaccination. The CDR3: CASSLRSNDGGAFYEQYF. The CDR3 DNA follows: TGTGCCAGCAGTTTACGGTCCAACGACGGGGGGGCCTTTTACGAGCAGTACTTC.